One sample yielded the 14 T cell receptor beta chains listed below, sequenced in a study of blood T cells in healthy people across ages. Primers used in a second PCR of roughly 7 to 12 cycles were a sample-barcoded 5' primer and a J-beta primer mix. A single record per CDR3 protein comes from TCRdb applying MiXCR to the 5' RACE reads. This sample has about 680,000 distinct CDR3 sequences, with about 52% found just once. What was sequenced was blood. The receptors come from a woman aged 55-69 years in good health.

The chain is built from TRBV4-3 and TRBJ2-1; weak D call: TRBD1 (5 bases). This CDR3 spans 16 amino acids. V was pared by 0 bases and J by 4 bases, with 13 bases between. Germline V gene lookup returns CDR1 LGHNA and CDR2 YSLEER. The CDR3 DNA reads TGCGCCAGCAGCCAAGATGCGGCAGGGCTGTACAATGAGCAGTTCTTC. Its translation is CASSQDAAGLYNEQFF.

The chain is built from TRBV28 and TRBJ2-2; a weak D match, TRBD1 (6 bases). V shed 6 bases and J shed 1 base, with 9 bases lying between them. Germline V gene sequence: CDR1 MDHEN, CDR2 SYDVKM. CDR3 length: 14 amino acids. CDR3 sequence: CASSRDMNTGELFF. The CDR3 coding sequence is TGTGCCAGCAGCCGGGACATGAACACCGGGGAGCTGTTTTTT.

This clonotype was counted a few times. The chain is built from TRBV7-3 and TRBJ2-3; D unclear. Germline CDR1 reads SGHTA; CDR2 reads FQGTGA. Trimming cost V 5 bases and J 4 bases, with 10 bases left between them. The CDR3 covers 13 residues. The CDR3 spells CASSKPFSDTQYF. The CDR3, as DNA: TGTGCCAGCAGCAAACCATTTTCAGATACGCAGTATTTT.

The gene calls are TRBV5-1 and TRBJ1-1, with unresolved D. The CDR3 loop spans 14 amino acids. Germline values: CDR1 SGHRS, CDR2 YFSETQ. V was clipped by 6 bases and J by 1 base, with 13 bases between them. CDR3 sequence: CASTLVGKNTEAFF. In nucleotides, the CDR3 is TGCGCCAGCACACTAGTGGGTAAGAACACTGAAGCTTTCTTT. Looking up the rest from reference TRBV5-1 and TRBJ1-1 gives the full variable domain: KAGVTQTPRYLIKTRGQQVTLSCSPISGHRSVSWYQQTPGQGLQFLFEYFSETQRNKGNFPGRFSGRQFSNSRSEMNVSTLELGDSALYLCASTLVGKNTEAFFGQGTRLTVV.

The chain uses TRBV28 and TRBJ2-7; 9 bases line up with TRBD2. CDR3 length: 16 amino acids. Germline assignment: CDR1 MDHEN and CDR2 SYDVKM. J was trimmed by 2 bases and V by 4 bases; bases with no gene match: 9. The CDR3 DNA reads as TGTGCCAGCAGTTCTCCTGGACTAGCGCAACCCTACGAGCAGTACTTC. As protein: CASSSPGLAQPYEQYF.

The chain has TRBV2 and TRBJ2-3; 8 bases are a match to TRBD2. Trimming at V came to 6 bases and at J to 3 bases, leaving 17 bases not matched to a gene. The CDR3 is 18 residues long. CDR1 and CDR2 (germline): SNHLY, FYNNEI. In DNA, the CDR3 is TGTGCCAGCAGCGAACTAACGGGAGGGCTCTTTTGTACAGATACGCAGTATTTT. Its protein product is CASSELTGGLFCTDTQYF.

This clonotype was detected ten times or more. The chain joins TRBV4-2 to TRBJ2-5; D might be TRBD1 (5 bases). This CDR3 is built from 16 residues. Trimming removed 0 bases from V and 3 bases from J, with 14 bases in between. Germline values: CDR1 LGHNA, CDR2 YNFKEQ. The CDR3 here is CASSQEAFSREETQYF. CDR3 in DNA: TGTGCCAGCAGCCAAGAAGCTTTTTCCAGGGAAGAGACCCAGTACTTC.

J is TRBJ2-7 and V is TRBV12-3 or TRBV12-4; 7 nucleotides match TRBD2. The CDR3 length is 14 residues. The V and J ends lost 2 bases and 7 bases, in that order; junction bases with no gene match: 8. The CDR3 spells CASSLRDYSWEQYF. In DNA, the CDR3 is TGTGCCAGCAGTTTAAGGGACTACTCGTGGGAGCAGTACTTC.

V gene TRBV21-1 combines with J gene TRBJ2-7; the D call of TRBD2 is as the table states it, not checked on the DNA. TRBV21-1 is a listed pseudogene. There are 17 residues in the CDR3. CDR3 in amino acids: CASSKGPLSGSWNEQYF. Written as DNA, the CDR3 is TGTGCCAGCAGCAAAGGGCCCTTAAGCGGGAGTTGGAACGAGCAGTACTTC.

This clonotype turned up a few times. V is TRBV20-1 and J is TRBJ2-5; 11 nucleotides align to TRBD2. The germline V gene has CDR1 DFQATT and CDR2 SNEGSKA (reference sequence). Trimming cost V 1 base and J 5 bases; bases outside gene matches: 6. This CDR3 comprises 15 residues. The CDR3 spells CSARVGTSGGETQYF. DNA of the CDR3: TGCAGTGCTAGAGTCGGGACTAGCGGCGGGGAGACCCAGTACTTC.

V is TRBV29-1 and J is TRBJ1-2; no clear D. In germline, CDR1 is SQVTM, CDR2 ANQGSEA. The V end was cut by 3 bases, the J end by 2 bases, with 16 bases between. The CDR3 length is 15 residues. The CDR3 DNA is TGCAGCGTTGATATCGGGGAAGAAAGAAACTATGGCTACACCTTC. Its translation: CSVDIGEERNYGYTF.

The DNA of the CDR3 is TGTGCCAGCAGCCTTAGTTGGGATACTACGGAAGCTTTCTTT. This translates into CASSLSWDTTEAFF. The V gene is TRBV3-1, the J gene TRBJ1-1; D remains unclear. There are 14 residues in the CDR3. Trimming removed 4 bases from V and 8 bases from J, with 17 bases in between. CDR1 and CDR2 from the germline V gene are LGHDT and YNNKEL (reference sequence).

The rearrangement links TRBV7-2 to TRBJ2-1, with D perhaps matching TRBD2 (5 bases). The ends were cut back, 4 bases at V and 0 bases at J, with 16 bases in the middle. CDR3 size: 17 residues. The V gene's germline CDR1 is SGHTA and CDR2 FQGNSA. The CDR3 here is CASSYGGQVPSYNEQFF. The CDR3 DNA sequence: TGTGCCAGCAGCTACGGCGGGCAGGTTCCCTCCTACAATGAGCAGTTCTTC.

The chain carries TRBV27 and TRBJ1-1; 9 bases agree with TRBD1. V was pared by 2 bases and J by 5 bases, with 9 bases of the junction left unmatched. Germline CDR1 and CDR2: MNHEY and SMNVEV (reference sequence). The CDR3 length is 16 residues. The CDR3 region has the DNA TGTGCCAGCAGTTTAGAGGGACAGGGAGATCGGACTGAAGCTTTCTTT. It specifies CASSLEGQGDRTEAFF.